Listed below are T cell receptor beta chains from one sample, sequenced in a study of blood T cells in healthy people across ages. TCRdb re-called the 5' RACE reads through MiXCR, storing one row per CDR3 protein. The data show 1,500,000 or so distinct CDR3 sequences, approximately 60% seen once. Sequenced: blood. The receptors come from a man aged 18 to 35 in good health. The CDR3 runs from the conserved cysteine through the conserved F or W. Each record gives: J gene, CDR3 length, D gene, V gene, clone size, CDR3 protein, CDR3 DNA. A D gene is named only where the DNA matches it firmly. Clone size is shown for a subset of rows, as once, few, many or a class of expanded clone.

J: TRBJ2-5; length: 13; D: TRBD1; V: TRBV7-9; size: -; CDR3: CASSLGAGGGQYF; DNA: TGTGCCAGCAGCTTAGGGGCAGGGGGCGGGCAGTACTTC
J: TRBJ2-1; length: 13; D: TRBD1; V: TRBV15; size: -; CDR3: CATSSPSGGEQFF; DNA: TGTGCCACCAGCAGCCCGTCAGGGGGTGAGCAGTTCTTC
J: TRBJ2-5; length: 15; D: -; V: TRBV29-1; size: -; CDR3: CGVQEGRKTLETQYF; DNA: TGCGGCGTGCAGGAAGGGCGGAAGACGTTAGAGACCCAGTACTTC
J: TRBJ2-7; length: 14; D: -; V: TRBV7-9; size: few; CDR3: CASSLVQRSSEQYF; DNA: TGTGCCAGCAGCTTAGTGCAGCGGTCGTCCGAGCAGTACTTC
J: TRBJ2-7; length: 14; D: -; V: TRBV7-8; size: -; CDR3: CASSLRRDHYEQYF; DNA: TGTGCCAGCAGCTTACGGCGGGATCACTACGAGCAGTACTTC
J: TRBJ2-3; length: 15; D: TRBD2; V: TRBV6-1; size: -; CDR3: CASSPSGTHTDTQYF; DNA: TGTGCCAGCAGCCCTAGCGGGACTCACACAGATACGCAGTATTTT
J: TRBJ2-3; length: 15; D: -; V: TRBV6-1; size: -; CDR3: CASSGLTTSTDTQYF; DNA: TGTGCCAGCAGTGGACTGACTACTAGCACAGATACGCAGTATTTT
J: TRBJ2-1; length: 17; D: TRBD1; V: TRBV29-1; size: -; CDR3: CSVASYRDRVIHNEQFF; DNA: TGCAGCGTTGCTTCTTACCGGGACAGGGTTATCCACAATGAGCAGTTCTTC
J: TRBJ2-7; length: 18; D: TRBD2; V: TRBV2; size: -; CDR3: CASSPGSGQILETYEQYF; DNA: TGTGCCAGCAGTCCGGGTAGCGGGCAAATCCTGGAAACCTACGAGCAGTACTTC
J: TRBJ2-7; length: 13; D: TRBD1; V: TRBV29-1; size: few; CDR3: CSFRTGRRYEQYF; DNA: TGCAGCTTCCGGACAGGGCGGAGGTACGAGCAGTACTTC
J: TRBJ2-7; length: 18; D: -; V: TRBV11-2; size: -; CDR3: CASSLHSSTGRLTYEQYF; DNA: TGTGCCAGCAGCCTACACTCCTCAACAGGGCGACTTACCTACGAGCAGTACTTC
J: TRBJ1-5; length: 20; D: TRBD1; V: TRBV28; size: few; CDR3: CASSTPRDRVSGASNQPQHF; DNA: TGTGCCAGCAGTACTCCCCGGGACAGGGTATCGGGGGCGAGCAATCAGCCCCAGCATTTT
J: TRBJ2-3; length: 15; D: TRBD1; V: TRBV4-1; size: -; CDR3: CASSPRDRLLDTQYF; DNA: TGCGCCAGCAGCCCCCGGGACAGGCTTTTAGATACGCAGTATTTT
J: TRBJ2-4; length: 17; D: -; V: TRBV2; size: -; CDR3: CASSLGMREMIKNIQYF; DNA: TGTGCCAGCAGCCTTGGAATGAGGGAAATGATAAAAAACATTCAGTACTTC
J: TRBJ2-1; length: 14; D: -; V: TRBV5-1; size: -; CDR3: CASSLAGTNNEQFF; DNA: TGCGCCAGCAGCCTCGCGGGTACCAACAATGAGCAGTTCTTC
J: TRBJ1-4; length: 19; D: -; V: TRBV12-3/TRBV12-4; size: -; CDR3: CASSPHLRTAKNRNEKLFF; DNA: TGTGCCAGCAGTCCGCACCTCCGGACAGCTAAGAACCGGAATGAAAAACTGTTTTTT
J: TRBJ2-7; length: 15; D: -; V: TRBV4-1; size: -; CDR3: CASSQFPTPTYEQYF; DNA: TGCGCCAGCAGCCAATTCCCGACTCCCACCTACGAGCAGTACTTC
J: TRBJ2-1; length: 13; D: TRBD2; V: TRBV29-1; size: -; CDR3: CSGGVSGNHEQFF; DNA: TGCAGTGGGGGGGTTAGCGGGAACCATGAGCAGTTCTTC
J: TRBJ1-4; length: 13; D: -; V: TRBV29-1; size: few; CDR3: CSALIRAREKLFF; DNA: TGCAGCGCACTCATTCGGGCGAGAGAAAAACTGTTTTTT
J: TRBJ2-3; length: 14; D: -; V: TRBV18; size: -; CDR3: CANSPRGLTDTQYF; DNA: TGTGCCAACTCACCTCGAGGACTCACAGATACGCAGTATTTT
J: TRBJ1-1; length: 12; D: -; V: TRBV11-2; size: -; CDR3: CASMVLNTEAFF; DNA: TGTGCCAGCATGGTCCTCAACACTGAAGCTTTCTTT
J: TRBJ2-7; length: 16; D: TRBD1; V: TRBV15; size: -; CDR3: CATSSLGTGVAYEQYF; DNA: TGTGCCACCAGCAGTTTGGGGACAGGGGTGGCCTACGAGCAGTACTTC
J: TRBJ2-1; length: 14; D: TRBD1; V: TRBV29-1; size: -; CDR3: CSADRGQGANEQFF; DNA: TGCAGCGCCGACCGCGGACAGGGTGCCAATGAGCAGTTCTTC
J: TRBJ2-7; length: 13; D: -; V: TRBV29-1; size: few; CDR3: CSVGAAAPYEQYF; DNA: TGCAGCGTTGGGGCAGCGGCCCCCTACGAGCAGTACTTC
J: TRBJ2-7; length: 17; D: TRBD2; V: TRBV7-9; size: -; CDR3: CTGSAGIRDYFSYEQYF; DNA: TGTACCGGCAGCGCGGGTATTCGGGACTATTTCTCCTACGAGCAGTACTTC
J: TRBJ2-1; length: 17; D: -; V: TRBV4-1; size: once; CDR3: CASSQDGAGQGNKEQFF; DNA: TGCGCCAGCAGCCAAGATGGGGCGGGGCAGGGGAACAAGGAGCAGTTCTTC
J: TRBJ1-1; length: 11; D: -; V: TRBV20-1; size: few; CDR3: CSASYGTEAFF; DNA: TGCAGTGCTAGCTATGGCACTGAAGCTTTCTTT
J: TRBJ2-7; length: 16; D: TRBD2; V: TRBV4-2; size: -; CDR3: CASSQDGLAGGYEQYF; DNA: TGTGCCAGCAGCCAAGATGGACTAGCGGGAGGGTACGAGCAGTACTTC
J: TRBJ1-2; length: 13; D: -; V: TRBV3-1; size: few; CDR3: CASSQPQNYGYTF; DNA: TGTGCCAGCAGCCAACCCCAGAACTATGGCTACACCTTC
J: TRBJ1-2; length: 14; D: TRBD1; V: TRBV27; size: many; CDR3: CASSPRDRPYGYTF; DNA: TGTGCCAGCAGTCCACGGGACAGACCCTATGGCTACACCTTC
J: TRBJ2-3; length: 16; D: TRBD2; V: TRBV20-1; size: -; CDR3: CSARDLLAGGSDTQYF; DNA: TGCAGTGCTAGAGATCTTTTAGCGGGAGGGTCAGATACGCAGTATTTT
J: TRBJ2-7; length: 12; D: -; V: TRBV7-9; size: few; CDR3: CASLGADYEQYF; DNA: TGTGCCAGCCTGGGGGCAGACTACGAGCAGTACTTC
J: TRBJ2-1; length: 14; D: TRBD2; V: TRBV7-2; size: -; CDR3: CASSLTSGRNEQFF; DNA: TGTGCCAGCAGTCTGACTAGCGGGAGGAATGAGCAGTTCTTC
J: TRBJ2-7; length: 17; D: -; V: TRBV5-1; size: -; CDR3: CASSLPLTGESSYEQYF; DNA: TGCGCCAGCAGCTTGCCCCTTACTGGCGAGAGCTCCTACGAGCAGTACTTC
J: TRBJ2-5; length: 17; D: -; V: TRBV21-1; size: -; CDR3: CASSKIAGGIPQETQYF; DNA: TGTGCCAGCAGCAAAATTGCGGGGGGGATACCTCAAGAGACCCAGTACTTC
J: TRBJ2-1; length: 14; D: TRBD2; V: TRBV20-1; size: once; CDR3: CSVGPAGGRNEQFF; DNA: TGCAGTGTGGGACCAGCGGGAGGCCGAAATGAGCAGTTCTTC
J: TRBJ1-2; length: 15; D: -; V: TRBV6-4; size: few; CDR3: CAPISSTDSNYGYTF; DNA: TGTGCCCCTATCTCGTCGACGGACAGCAACTATGGCTACACCTTC
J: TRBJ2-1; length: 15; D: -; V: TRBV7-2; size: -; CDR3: CASRPFGTVYNEQFF; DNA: TGTGCCAGCAGGCCATTCGGGACCGTATACAATGAGCAGTTCTTC
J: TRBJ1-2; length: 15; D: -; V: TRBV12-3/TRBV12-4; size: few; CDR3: CASTTGSYAGYGYTF; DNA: TGTGCCAGCACTACCGGGTCCTACGCTGGCTATGGCTACACCTTC
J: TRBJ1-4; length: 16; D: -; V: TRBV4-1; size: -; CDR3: CASSLRGSAGNEKLFF; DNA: TGCGCCAGCAGCCTCCGGGGTAGCGCGGGTAATGAAAAACTGTTTTTT
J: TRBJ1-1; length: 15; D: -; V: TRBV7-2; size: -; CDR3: CASRAGRGKNTEAFF; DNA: TGTGCCAGCAGGGCGGGGAGGGGAAAGAACACTGAAGCTTTCTTT
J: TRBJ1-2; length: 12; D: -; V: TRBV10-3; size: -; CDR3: CAISELTDGYTF; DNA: TGTGCCATCAGTGAACTGACAGATGGCTACACCTTC
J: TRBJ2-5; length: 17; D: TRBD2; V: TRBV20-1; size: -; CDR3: CSATSTILAGGSETQYF; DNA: TGCAGTGCAACATCTACCATACTAGCGGGAGGATCAGAGACCCAGTACTTC
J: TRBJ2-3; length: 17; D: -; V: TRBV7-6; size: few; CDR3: CASSLTGEGALSDTQYF; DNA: TGTGCCAGCAGCTTAACGGGAGAGGGGGCATTGTCAGATACGCAGTATTTT
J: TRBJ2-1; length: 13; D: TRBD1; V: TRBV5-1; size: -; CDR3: CASSSNRGSEQFF; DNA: TGCGCCAGCAGCTCGAACAGGGGAAGTGAGCAGTTCTTC
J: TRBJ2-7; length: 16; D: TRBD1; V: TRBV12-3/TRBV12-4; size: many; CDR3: CASSLKGGQGINEQYF; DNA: TGTGCCAGCAGTTTAAAAGGGGGACAGGGAATAAACGAGCAGTACTTC
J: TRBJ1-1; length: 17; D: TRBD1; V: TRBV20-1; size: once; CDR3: CSARDRGRGDWGTEAFF; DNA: TGCAGTGCTAGAGATAGAGGCAGGGGGGATTGGGGCACTGAAGCTTTCTTT
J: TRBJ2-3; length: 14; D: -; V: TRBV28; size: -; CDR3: CASSLFNREDTQYF; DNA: TGTGCCAGCAGTTTATTCAACAGGGAGGATACGCAGTATTTT
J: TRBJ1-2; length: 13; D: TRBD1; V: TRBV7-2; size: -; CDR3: CASSPRTGPGYTF; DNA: TGTGCCAGCAGCCCACGGACAGGGCCTGGCTACACCTTC
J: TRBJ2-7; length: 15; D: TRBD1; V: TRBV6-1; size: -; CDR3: CASRPVGQGTNEQYF; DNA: TGTGCCAGCAGGCCCGTGGGACAGGGAACCAACGAGCAGTACTTC
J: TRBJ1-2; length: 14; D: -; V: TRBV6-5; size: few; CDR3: CASTPVDGGYGYTF; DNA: TGTGCCAGTACCCCGGTGGATGGTGGCTATGGCTACACCTTC
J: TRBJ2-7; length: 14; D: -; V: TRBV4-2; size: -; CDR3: CASSLGNGAYEQYF; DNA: TGTGCCAGCAGCCTTGGAAATGGGGCCTACGAGCAGTACTTC
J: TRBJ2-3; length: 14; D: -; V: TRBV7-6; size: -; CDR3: CASSVRRVTDTQYF; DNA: TGTGCCAGCAGCGTACGGCGGGTCACAGATACGCAGTATTTT
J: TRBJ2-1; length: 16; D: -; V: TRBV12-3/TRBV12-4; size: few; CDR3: CASSLSGSQPYNEQFF; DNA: TGTGCCAGCAGTTTATCAGGCAGCCAACCCTACAATGAGCAGTTCTTC
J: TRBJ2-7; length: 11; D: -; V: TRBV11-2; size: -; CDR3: CASSSNTEKYF; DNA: TGTGCCAGCAGTTCGAACACGGAGAAGTACTTC
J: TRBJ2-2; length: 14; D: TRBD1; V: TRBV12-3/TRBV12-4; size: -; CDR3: CASSATGHTGELFF; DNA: TGTGCCAGCAGCGCGACAGGGCACACCGGGGAGCTGTTTTTT
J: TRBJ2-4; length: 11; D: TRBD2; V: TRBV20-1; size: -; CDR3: CSSSGKNIQYF; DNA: TGCAGTTCTAGCGGAAAAAACATTCAGTACTTC
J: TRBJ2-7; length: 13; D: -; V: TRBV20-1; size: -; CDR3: CSARDQVAYEQYF; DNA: TGCAGTGCTAGAGACCAGGTCGCCTACGAGCAGTACTTC
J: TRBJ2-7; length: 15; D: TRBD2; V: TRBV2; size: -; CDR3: CASSESGSGIYEQYF; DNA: TGTGCCAGCAGTGAGAGCGGGAGTGGCATTTACGAGCAGTACTTC